These 17 T cell receptor beta chains share one sample of origin, sequenced in a study of blood T cells in healthy people across ages. The use of a sample-barcoded 5' primer and a J-beta primer mix characterized a second PCR of roughly 6 to 11 cycles. A single record per CDR3 protein comes from TCRdb applying MiXCR to the 5' RACE reads. The sample gives under 1,100,000 distinct CDR3 sequences, roughly 24% of which show up once; approximately 0.75% is in the top ten. These data are also associated with another study on T cells of mothers and their children.

The sequencing input was blood. All receptors come from a girl aged 2-15 years in good health.

This chain joins TRBV28 and TRBJ1-2, with TRBD1 matching 7 bases. The CDR3 covers 15 residues. In germline, CDR1 is MDHEN, CDR2 SYDVKM. After removal of 5 bases from V and 4 bases from J, the junction contained 10 bases not matched to a gene. The CDR3 DNA reads as TGTGCCAGCAGTCTACCCTCGGGACAGATCTATGGCTACACCTTC. Its protein product is CASSLPSGQIYGYTF.

This clonotype was counted between two and nine times. This chain links TRBV7-6 with TRBJ1-6; a weak D match, TRBD1 (6 bases). The germline gives CDR1 SGHVS, CDR2 FNYEAQ. There are 16 residues in the CDR3. V was trimmed by 5 bases and J by 4 bases, leaving 15 bases between them. Here the CDR3 reads CASSPLDSAYNSPLHF. In DNA, the CDR3 is TGTGCCAGCAGCCCCTTGGACAGCGCATATAATTCACCCCTCCACTTT.

V and J are TRBV27 and TRBJ2-5; D perhaps matches TRBD1 (5 bases). CDR1 is MNHEY, CDR2 SMNVEV, per germline (reference sequence). V was shortened by 4 bases and J by 5 bases, with 17 bases between the two germline ends. The CDR3 covers 15 residues. Written as DNA, the CDR3 is TGTGCCAGCAGTTCCGAATCAGGGAAGGGGGAGACCCAGTACTTC. Translation gives CASSSESGKGETQYF.

This clonotype was found a few times. The V and J genes are TRBV27 and TRBJ2-1, with TRBD1 as a possible D gene (7 bases). The CDR3 is 14 residues long. The germline V and J ends were trimmed by 3 bases and 8 bases, with 14 bases remaining between them. CDR1 is MNHEY and CDR2 is SMNVEV in the germline V gene (reference sequence). Written as DNA, the CDR3 is TGTGCCAGCAGTTTGTACAGGGGAGGAGATGAGCAGTTCTTC. Protein sequence: CASSLYRGGDEQFF.

CDR3 nucleotides: TGTGCCAGCGCCTCTCTTGGGGTGATCTGGGAGCAGTTCTTC. Translation gives CASASLGVIWEQFF. V usage is TRBV6-4 and J usage is TRBJ2-5; the D is unclear. The J call may be mistaken, given a closer DNA end match to TRBJ2-1. The CDR3 sequence is 14 residues long. Looked up from germline, CDR1 is MRHNA and CDR2 is SNTAGT.

A single count supports this clonotype. This chain uses TRBV9 with TRBJ1-2; no firm D call. Trimming stripped 3 bases from V and 0 bases from J, with 15 bases between. The CDR3 has 16 amino acids. Germline V CDR1 and CDR2: SGDLS, YYNGEE. The CDR3 is CASSAPRGNANYGYTF. The CDR3 nucleotides are TGTGCCAGCAGCGCCCCACGGGGAAACGCTAACTATGGCTACACCTTC.

The chain carries TRBV12-3 or TRBV12-4 and TRBJ2-7; D is unresolved. The CDR3 extends over 12 amino acids. Between the trimmed V and J ends, which lost 3 bases and 6 bases, there was a span of 9 bases. The CDR3 sequence is CASSFGQPEQYF. The CDR3 nucleotides are TGTGCCAGCAGTTTTGGGCAGCCCGAGCAGTACTTC.

Only a few counts were recorded for this clonotype. This sequence joins TRBV5-1 and TRBJ2-1, with D hard to call. The end of the DNA fits TRBJ2-5 better, so the J call may be wrong. CDR3 length: 13 residues. The germline V gene has CDR1 SGHRS and CDR2 YFSETQ. This CDR3 reads CASSLEFLETQYF. For the CDR3, the DNA is TGCGCCAGCAGCTTGGAATTTCTAGAGACCCAGTACTTC.

This clonotype was detected a few times. This sequence joins TRBV7-9 and TRBJ2-7; D may be TRBD2 (6 bases). This CDR3 is built from 11 residues. Germline-derived CDR1 and CDR2 are SEHNR and FQNEAQ (reference sequence). V shed 11 bases and J shed 5 bases, with 13 bases lying between them. CDR3 in DNA: TGTGCCGTCGACGGGGAGGACGAGCAGTACTTC. It encodes CAVDGEDEQYF.

V is TRBV14 and J is TRBJ2-5; TRBD2 agrees at 8 bases. The J call may be in error: the DNA end matches TRBJ2-1 better. Germline CDR1 reads SGHDN; CDR2 reads FVKESK. The CDR3 loop spans 16 amino acids. The CDR3 here is CASSSRPGLGVHEQFF. The CDR3, as DNA: TGTGCCAGCAGCTCCCGGCCGGGACTAGGGGTGCATGAGCAGTTCTTC.

The rearrangement links TRBV5-6 to TRBJ2-5, with 7 bases identical to TRBD1. Judging by the DNA end, TRBJ2-7 fits better; the J call may be wrong. Per germline, CDR1 SGHDT and CDR2 YYEEEE. This CDR3 comprises 17 residues. DNA for the CDR3: TGTGCCAGCAGCTTGCGGGGACAGCTTACCTTATCCTACGAGCAGTACTTC. Its translation: CASSLRGQLTLSYEQYF.

The chain couples TRBV12-3 or TRBV12-4 to TRBJ2-4, with 14 nucleotides matching TRBD2. V shed 7 bases, J shed 2 bases, and the junction held 19 bases outside the gene matches. This CDR3 is 21 amino acids long. CDR3 DNA: TGTGCCAGCACCAATAACCGACGGGGACTAGCGGGAGTTGGGACCAAAAACATTCAGTACTTC. It encodes CASTNNRRGLAGVGTKNIQYF.

The genes are TRBV20-1 and TRBJ2-3; TRBD1 matches at 8 bases. V lost 0 bases and J lost 5; bases outside the gene matches: 10. Germline CDR1 reads DFQATT; CDR2 reads SNEGSKA (reference sequence). The CDR3 length is 16 residues. The CDR3, as DNA: TGCAGTGCTAGAGATTTTTCCAGGGGGCGAGAAGATACGCAGTATTTT. Translation: CSARDFSRGREDTQYF.

There are a few counts of this clonotype. This rearrangement joins TRBV29-1 to TRBJ1-2; D unclear. Germline CDR1 reads SQVTM; CDR2 reads ANQGSEA. V was clipped by 6 bases and J by 6 bases, with 17 bases between them. The CDR3 is 13 residues long. The chain's CDR3 is CSVPRPPWDGYTF. CDR3 DNA sequence: TGCAGCGTCCCGCGGCCGCCTTGGGATGGCTACACCTTC. Filled out from reference TRBV29-1 and TRBJ1-2, the complete variable domain reads SAVISQKPSRDICQRGTSLTIQCQVDSQVTMMFWYRQQPGQSLTLIATANQGSEATYESGFVIDKFPISRPNLTFSTLTVSNMSPEDSSIYLCSVPRPPWDGYTFGSGTRLTVV.

Only a few counts were recorded for this clonotype. The CDR3 DNA sequence: TGTGCCAGCAGCCAATTCGGTCGATTTCCCCACGAGCAGTACTTC. It translates to CASSQFGRFPHEQYF. The chain couples TRBV3-1 to TRBJ2-7; the D is unclear. The length of the CDR3 is 15 residues. V lost 2 bases to trimming and J lost 5 bases, with 16 bases between them. Germline values: CDR1 LGHDT, CDR2 YNNKEL (reference sequence).

This clonotype is a singleton in its sample. This CDR3 fails to terminate in the conserved phenylalanine or tryptophan, so it likely reflects a read error. As DNA, the CDR3 is TGCGCCAGCAGCCAAGATGACCAGGGGTTCTACGAGCAGTACCTC. This codes for CASSQDDQGFYEQYL. The rearrangement joins TRBV4-1 to TRBJ2-7, with TRBD1 as a possible D gene (6 bases). Per the germline V gene, CDR1 is MGHRA and CDR2 is YSYEKL. CDR3 length equals 15 residues. V was cut by 0 bases and J by 3 bases, with 12 bases left in between.

This clonotype was recorded once. The chain couples TRBV6-1 to TRBJ2-1, with 9 bases matching TRBD1. This CDR3 spans 15 amino acids. The germline CDR1 and CDR2 sequences are MNHNS and SASEGT. V shed 7 bases and J 7 bases; nucleotides not matched to a gene: 11. The CDR3 loop reads CASTNPGQGMNEQFF. The CDR3 coding sequence is TGTGCCAGCACCAACCCGGGACAGGGCATGAATGAGCAGTTCTTC.